This TCR beta chain was recovered during a study of cytomegalovirus exposure and HLA in healthy donors. Background on the study: Earlier, 180 million or so T cells were analyzed, and some 120 million unique TCR beta sequences were found among them.

Trimming shortened V by 0 bases and J by 2 bases, and 8 bases separated the two germline ends. The CDR3 consists of 15 residues. CDR1 and CDR2 (germline): SGHDN, FVKESK. Study conclusions and caveats: Most sequenced TCRs were rare (though some public TCRs occurred in many donors). In vitro work confirmed that a few CMV-associated chains recognize CMV antigens. As a later analysis showed, several of the most significant clusters appeared to be linked to common viral pathogens.

Turning to this clone: Its antigen is undetermined.

A multiplex PCR was run with 60 Vbeta primers and 13 Jbeta primers. The assay was immunoSEQ multiplex PCR, and TCRdb's table has in-frame clones only and misses some. The repertoire includes 70,000 to 95,000 clones, less than 85% of them detected once, and about an eighth sits in the top ten. Material for sequencing was PBMCs. The TCR sequence derives from a human donor in good health. The chain combines TRBV14 with TRBJ1-3; TRBD1 might be the D (5 bases). CDR3 sequence (DNA): TGTGCCAGCAGCCAAGATTGGGGCCCTGGAAACACCATATATTTT. As protein: CASSQDWGPGNTIYF.